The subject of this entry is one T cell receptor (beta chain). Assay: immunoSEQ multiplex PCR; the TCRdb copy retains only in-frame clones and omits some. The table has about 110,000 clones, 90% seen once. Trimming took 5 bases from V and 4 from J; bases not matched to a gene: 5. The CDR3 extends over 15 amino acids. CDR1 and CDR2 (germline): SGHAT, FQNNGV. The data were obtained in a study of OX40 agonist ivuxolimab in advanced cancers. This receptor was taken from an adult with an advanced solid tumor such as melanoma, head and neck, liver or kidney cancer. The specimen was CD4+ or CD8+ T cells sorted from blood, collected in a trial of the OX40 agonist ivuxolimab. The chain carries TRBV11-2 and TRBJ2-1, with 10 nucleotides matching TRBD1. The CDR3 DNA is TGTGCCAGCAGCCCAGACAGGGGGCTTTACAATGAGCAGTTCTTC. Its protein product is CASSPDRGLYNEQFF.